Listed below are T cell receptor beta chains from one sample, sequenced in a study of PD-L1 blockade in urothelial cancer. Data came from immunoSEQ multiplex PCR; TCRdb stores just in-frame clones and leaves some out. This table has around 100,000 clones, around nine tenths appearing once. Source: PBMCs, taken around atezolizumab (anti-PD-L1) treatment. The source is a man between 60 and 70 years old with urothelial cancer. Each CDR3 is given with its conserved first and last residue. Each record gives: J gene, V gene, D gene, CDR3 length, clone size, CDR3 protein, CDR3 DNA. The D gene is left open where the match is weak. Rows give clone size only sometimes, using once, few, many, or a class for an expanded clone.

j_gene: TRBJ2-5
v_gene: TRBV7-8
d_gene: TRBD1
len: 12
abundance: .
CDR3aa: CATAGGGETQYF
CDR3nt: TGTGCCACTGCAGGGGGCGGGGAGACCCAGTACTTC

j_gene: TRBJ1-1
v_gene: TRBV19
d_gene: TRBD1
len: 15
abundance: once
CDR3aa: CASSTPRTGGAEAFF
CDR3nt: TGTGCCAGTAGTACGCCTCGGACAGGAGGGGCTGAAGCTTTCTTT

j_gene: TRBJ2-7
v_gene: TRBV19
d_gene: .
len: 14
abundance: .
CDR3aa: CASSTTGNLYEQYF
CDR3nt: TGTGCCAGTAGTACAACAGGGAACCTCTACGAGCAGTACTTC

j_gene: TRBJ1-5
v_gene: TRBV5-6
d_gene: .
len: 14
abundance: .
CDR3aa: CASSLVRDNQPQHF
CDR3nt: TGTGCCAGCAGCTTGGTCAGGGACAATCAGCCCCAGCATTTT

j_gene: TRBJ2-3
v_gene: TRBV2
d_gene: TRBD1
len: 12
abundance: .
CDR3aa: CASSSGTGVQYF
CDR3nt: TGTGCCAGCAGTTCCGGGACAGGGGTTCAGTATTTT

j_gene: TRBJ1-2
v_gene: TRBV15
d_gene: .
len: 14
abundance: .
CDR3aa: CATSRDRAFYGYTF
CDR3nt: TGTGCCACCAGCAGAGACAGGGCTTTCTATGGCTACACCTTC

j_gene: TRBJ2-1
v_gene: TRBV6-6
d_gene: .
len: 14
abundance: .
CDR3aa: CASSPLGSNNEQFF
CDR3nt: TGTGCCAGCAGTCCCCTAGGGAGTAACAATGAGCAGTTCTTC

j_gene: TRBJ1-2
v_gene: TRBV7-2
d_gene: TRBD1
len: 18
abundance: .
CDR3aa: CASSLTGTGGVRLYGYTF
CDR3nt: TGTGCCAGCAGCTTAACCGGGACAGGGGGCGTTCGCCTCTATGGCTACACCTTC

j_gene: TRBJ2-7
v_gene: TRBV6-5
d_gene: .
len: 13
abundance: .
CDR3aa: CASRRTGRGEQYF
CDR3nt: TGTGCCAGCAGGAGGACAGGGAGGGGGGAGCAGTACTTC

j_gene: TRBJ2-5
v_gene: TRBV5-4
d_gene: TRBD2
len: 17
abundance: .
CDR3aa: CASSSPPGSGSWETQYF
CDR3nt: TGTGCCAGCAGCTCACCACCGGGCAGCGGGAGTTGGGAGACCCAGTACTTC

j_gene: TRBJ2-2
v_gene: TRBV5-1
d_gene: .
len: 15
abundance: .
CDR3aa: CASTAGQADTGELFF
CDR3nt: TGCGCCAGCACCGCGGGGCAGGCGGACACCGGGGAGCTGTTTTTT

j_gene: TRBJ1-2
v_gene: TRBV2
d_gene: TRBD1
len: 15
abundance: .
CDR3aa: CASSDRQGNNYGYTF
CDR3nt: TGTGCCAGCAGTGACCGACAGGGAAATAACTATGGCTACACCTTC

j_gene: TRBJ1-6
v_gene: TRBV27
d_gene: TRBD1
len: 17
abundance: .
CDR3aa: CASSWNPTGARDSPLHF
CDR3nt: TGTGCCAGCAGTTGGAACCCGACAGGGGCGAGGGATTCACCCCTCCACTTT

j_gene: TRBJ2-2
v_gene: TRBV27
d_gene: TRBD1
len: 14
abundance: once
CDR3aa: CASNRGLNTGELFF
CDR3nt: TGTGCCTCCAACAGGGGTTTGAACACCGGGGAGCTGTTTTTT

j_gene: TRBJ2-7
v_gene: TRBV9
d_gene: TRBD1
len: 15
abundance: .
CDR3aa: CASSLRQGANYEQYF
CDR3nt: TGTGCCAGCAGCCTCCGACAGGGGGCTAACTACGAGCAGTACTTC

j_gene: TRBJ1-2
v_gene: TRBV5-1
d_gene: .
len: 13
abundance: .
CDR3aa: CASSLDSFYGYTF
CDR3nt: TGCGCCAGCAGCCTGGACTCGTTTTATGGCTACACCTTC

j_gene: TRBJ2-3
v_gene: TRBV29-1
d_gene: TRBD1
len: 15
abundance: .
CDR3aa: CSVPRTGDYTDTQYF
CDR3nt: TGCAGCGTTCCCCGGACAGGGGATTACACAGATACGCAGTATTTT

j_gene: TRBJ2-3
v_gene: TRBV15
d_gene: TRBD2
len: 18
abundance: .
CDR3aa: CATSRGDGLAGFRDTQYF
CDR3nt: TGTGCCACCAGCAGGGGTGATGGACTAGCGGGATTTAGGGATACGCAGTATTTT

j_gene: TRBJ1-1
v_gene: TRBV21-1
d_gene: .
len: 17
abundance: few
CDR3aa: CASSTEKRGDRATEAFF
CDR3nt: TGTGCCAGCAGCACCGAAAAGAGGGGTGACAGGGCGACTGAAGCTTTCTTT

j_gene: TRBJ2-3
v_gene: TRBV4-2
d_gene: .
len: 17
abundance: once
CDR3aa: CASSARPQGGIPDTQYF
CDR3nt: TGTGCCAGCAGCGCCCGACCACAGGGGGGGATTCCAGATACGCAGTATTTT

j_gene: TRBJ1-5
v_gene: TRBV6-6
d_gene: TRBD1
len: 16
abundance: .
CDR3aa: CASSSYRQGADQPQHF
CDR3nt: TGTGCCAGCAGTTCCTATCGACAGGGGGCGGATCAGCCCCAGCATTTT

j_gene: TRBJ1-2
v_gene: TRBV7-8
d_gene: .
len: 13
abundance: .
CDR3aa: CASSPMTQGGYTF
CDR3nt: TGTGCCAGCAGCCCAATGACCCAGGGTGGCTACACCTTC

j_gene: TRBJ2-1
v_gene: TRBV5-4
d_gene: TRBD2
len: 15
abundance: .
CDR3aa: CASSLVGSGGREQFF
CDR3nt: TGTGCCAGCAGCTTGGTCGGTAGCGGGGGGCGTGAGCAGTTCTTC

j_gene: TRBJ2-7
v_gene: TRBV12-5
d_gene: TRBD2
len: 13
abundance: .
CDR3aa: CASGAGGSYEQYF
CDR3nt: TGTGCTAGTGGAGCGGGGGGGTCCTACGAGCAGTACTTC

j_gene: TRBJ2-2
v_gene: TRBV5-1
d_gene: .
len: 12
abundance: .
CDR3aa: CASSSQGHELFF
CDR3nt: TGCGCCAGCAGCTCTCAGGGTCATGAGCTGTTTTTT

j_gene: TRBJ2-7
v_gene: TRBV29-1
d_gene: .
len: 12
abundance: .
CDR3aa: CSVPGQSNEQYF
CDR3nt: TGCAGCGTGCCCGGACAGTCAAACGAGCAGTACTTC

j_gene: TRBJ2-2
v_gene: TRBV27
d_gene: .
len: 15
abundance: .
CDR3aa: CATGHGSRATGELFF
CDR3nt: TGTGCCACCGGTCATGGGAGTCGGGCCACCGGGGAGCTGTTTTTT

j_gene: TRBJ1-1
v_gene: TRBV25-1
d_gene: TRBD1
len: 13
abundance: few
CDR3aa: CASQTGAYTEAFF
CDR3nt: TGTGCCAGCCAGACAGGGGCGTACACTGAAGCTTTCTTT

j_gene: TRBJ2-7
v_gene: TRBV30
d_gene: TRBD2
len: 14
abundance: .
CDR3aa: CAWRVSGRAYEQYF
CDR3nt: TGTGCCTGGAGGGTTAGCGGGAGGGCCTACGAGCAGTACTTC

j_gene: TRBJ2-2
v_gene: TRBV5-1
d_gene: TRBD2
len: 16
abundance: .
CDR3aa: CASSLVLAGNTGELFF
CDR3nt: TGCGCCAGCAGCTTAGTCCTAGCGGGGAACACCGGGGAGCTGTTTTTT

j_gene: TRBJ2-1
v_gene: TRBV19
d_gene: .
len: 14
abundance: .
CDR3aa: CASSIGQGYSEQFF
CDR3nt: TGTGCCAGTAGTATAGGTCAGGGTTATAGTGAGCAGTTCTTC

j_gene: TRBJ2-3
v_gene: TRBV4-2
d_gene: .
len: 15
abundance: .
CDR3aa: CASSQDFRGTDTQYF
CDR3nt: TGTGCCAGCAGCCAAGATTTTCGGGGTACAGATACGCAGTATTTT

j_gene: TRBJ2-1
v_gene: TRBV28
d_gene: TRBD1
len: 15
abundance: .
CDR3aa: CASSQPGQGVNEQFF
CDR3nt: TGTGCCAGCAGCCAACCGGGACAGGGAGTAAATGAGCAGTTCTTC

j_gene: TRBJ2-7
v_gene: TRBV6-6
d_gene: TRBD2
len: 15
abundance: .
CDR3aa: CASSYGTISSYEQYF
CDR3nt: TGTGCCAGCAGTTACGGGACTATCAGCTCCTACGAGCAGTACTTC

j_gene: TRBJ1-1
v_gene: TRBV28
d_gene: .
len: 10
abundance: .
CDR3aa: CASSAGEAFF
CDR3nt: TGTGCCAGCAGTGCGGGTGAAGCTTTCTTT

j_gene: TRBJ2-7
v_gene: TRBV29-1
d_gene: .
len: 12
abundance: once
CDR3aa: CSAEVGSYEQYF
CDR3nt: TGCAGCGCCGAGGTGGGCTCCTACGAGCAGTACTTC

j_gene: TRBJ2-7
v_gene: TRBV4-2
d_gene: .
len: 14
abundance: few
CDR3aa: CASSQGPGVYEQYF
CDR3nt: TGTGCCAGCAGCCAAGGCCCCGGAGTCTACGAGCAGTACTTC

j_gene: TRBJ1-1
v_gene: TRBV5-1
d_gene: TRBD1
len: 17
abundance: .
CDR3aa: CASSLIGRGSTNTEAFF
CDR3nt: TGCGCCAGCAGCTTGATCGGCAGGGGGTCAACGAACACTGAAGCTTTCTTT

j_gene: TRBJ2-6
v_gene: TRBV7-9
d_gene: .
len: 14
abundance: .
CDR3aa: CASSRVPGANVLTF
CDR3nt: TGTGCCAGCAGTCGAGTCCCAGGGGCCAACGTCCTGACTTTC

j_gene: TRBJ2-7
v_gene: TRBV28
d_gene: .
len: 13
abundance: few
CDR3aa: CASTAGVSYEQYF
CDR3nt: TGTGCCAGCACTGCAGGGGTATCGTACGAGCAGTACTTC

j_gene: TRBJ1-1
v_gene: TRBV9
d_gene: .
len: 13
abundance: .
CDR3aa: CASSTTGWAEAFF
CDR3nt: TGTGCCAGCAGCACCACAGGGTGGGCTGAAGCTTTCTTT

j_gene: TRBJ2-2
v_gene: TRBV18
d_gene: .
len: 14
abundance: .
CDR3aa: CASSWDLNTGELFF
CDR3nt: TGTGCCAGCTCATGGGACTTGAACACCGGGGAGCTGTTTTTT

j_gene: TRBJ2-1
v_gene: TRBV5-1
d_gene: TRBD2
len: 16
abundance: .
CDR3aa: CASSSTHGGALDEQFF
CDR3nt: TGCGCCAGCAGCTCCACTCACGGGGGGGCCTTGGATGAGCAGTTCTTC

j_gene: TRBJ2-1
v_gene: TRBV19
d_gene: TRBD1
len: 14
abundance: .
CDR3aa: CASTGQGAYNEQFF
CDR3nt: TGTGCCAGTACGGGCCAGGGGGCCTACAATGAGCAGTTCTTC

j_gene: TRBJ1-2
v_gene: TRBV7-2
d_gene: .
len: 12
abundance: .
CDR3aa: CASSFGAYGYTF
CDR3nt: TGTGCCAGCAGCTTTGGGGCGTATGGCTACACCTTC

j_gene: TRBJ2-3
v_gene: TRBV6-1
d_gene: TRBD2
len: 15
abundance: .
CDR3aa: CASSGAGGFTDTQYF
CDR3nt: TGTGCCAGCAGTGGAGCGGGAGGGTTCACAGATACGCAGTATTTT

j_gene: TRBJ2-1
v_gene: TRBV16
d_gene: .
len: 15
abundance: .
CDR3aa: CASRQDTAPYNEQFF
CDR3nt: TGTGCCAGCAGACAAGACACCGCACCGTACAATGAGCAGTTCTTC

j_gene: TRBJ1-6
v_gene: TRBV19
d_gene: .
len: 16
abundance: .
CDR3aa: CASRGDSQSYNSPLHF
CDR3nt: TGTGCCAGTAGAGGAGACAGCCAATCATATAATTCACCCCTCCACTTT

j_gene: TRBJ2-7
v_gene: TRBV7-9
d_gene: TRBD1
len: 16
abundance: .
CDR3aa: CASSSLRTGGLYEQYF
CDR3nt: TGTGCCAGCAGCTCCCTACGGACAGGTGGGCTGTACGAGCAGTACTTC

j_gene: TRBJ2-6
v_gene: TRBV19
d_gene: .
len: 16
abundance: few
CDR3aa: CASSSLQGFGANVLTF
CDR3nt: TGTGCCAGTAGTTCCCTGCAGGGCTTTGGGGCCAACGTCCTGACTTTC

j_gene: TRBJ2-3
v_gene: TRBV6-5
d_gene: TRBD1
len: 16
abundance: .
CDR3aa: CASRYRGRGVTDTQYF
CDR3nt: TGTGCCAGCAGGTACAGGGGGCGAGGTGTCACAGATACGCAGTATTTT

j_gene: TRBJ1-1
v_gene: TRBV28
d_gene: .
len: 13
abundance: .
CDR3aa: CASNLRSPRAAFF
CDR3nt: TGTGCCAGCAATTTACGGAGCCCGCGGGCCGCTTTCTTT

j_gene: TRBJ1-1
v_gene: TRBV15
d_gene: TRBD1
len: 14
abundance: .
CDR3aa: CATSRDGQGTEAFF
CDR3nt: TGTGCCACCAGCAGAGATGGACAGGGCACTGAAGCTTTCTTT